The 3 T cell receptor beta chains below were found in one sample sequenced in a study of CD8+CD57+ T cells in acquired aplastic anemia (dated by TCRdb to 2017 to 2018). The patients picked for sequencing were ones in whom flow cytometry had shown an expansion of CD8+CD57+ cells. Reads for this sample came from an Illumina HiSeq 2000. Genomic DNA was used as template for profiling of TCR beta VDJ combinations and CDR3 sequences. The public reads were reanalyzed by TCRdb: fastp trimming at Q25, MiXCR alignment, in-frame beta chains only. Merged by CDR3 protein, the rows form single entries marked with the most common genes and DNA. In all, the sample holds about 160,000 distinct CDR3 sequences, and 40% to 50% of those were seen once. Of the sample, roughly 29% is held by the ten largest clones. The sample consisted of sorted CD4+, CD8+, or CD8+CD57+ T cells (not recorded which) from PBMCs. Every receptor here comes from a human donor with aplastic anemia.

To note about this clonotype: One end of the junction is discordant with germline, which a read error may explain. The CDR3 protein is CANSLVPLAGGYNEQFF. In nucleotides, the CDR3 is TGCGCCAACAGCTTGGTTCCCCTAGCGGGAGGTTACAATGAGCAGTTCTTC. The chain links TRBV5-1 to TRBJ2-1; 11 nucleotides align to TRBD2. The length of the CDR3 is 17 residues. CDR1 and CDR2 from the germline V gene are SGHRS and YFSETQ.

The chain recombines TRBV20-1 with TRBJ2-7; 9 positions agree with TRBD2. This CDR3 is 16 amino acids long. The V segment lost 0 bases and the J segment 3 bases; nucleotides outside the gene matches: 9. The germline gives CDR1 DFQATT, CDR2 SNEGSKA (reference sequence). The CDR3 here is CSAREWLAGLRYEQYF. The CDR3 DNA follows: TGCAGTGCTAGAGAATGGCTAGCGGGACTCCGCTACGAGCAGTACTTC.

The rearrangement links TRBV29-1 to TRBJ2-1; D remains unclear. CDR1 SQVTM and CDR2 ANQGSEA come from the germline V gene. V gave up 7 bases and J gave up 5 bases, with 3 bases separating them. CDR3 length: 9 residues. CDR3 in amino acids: CSDNNEQFF. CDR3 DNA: TGCAGCGATAACAATGAGCAGTTCTTC.